These 10 T cell receptor beta chains came from one sample sequenced in a study of T cell clusters in autoimmune cytopenias. TRB rearrangements were amplified by touch-down multiplex PCR with mixed TRB-A/B primers. TCRdb re-analyzed the multiplex PCR reads; it lists each CDR3 protein once, without DNA. The specimen's table records 9,500 to 11,000 distinct CDR3 sequences. Approximately 40,000 genome equivalents of blood DNA were amplified for TRB. This sample was shared with a second study, whose subject was T cell repertoires in aging, cancer and after chemotherapy.

Sequencing used peripheral blood. The receptors were sampled from a human donor in good health.

This chain uses TRBV5-1 with TRBJ2-7; absent DNA, TCRdb's TRBD1 call cannot be checked. This CDR3 is 15 amino acids long. Per germline, CDR1 SGHRS and CDR2 YFSETQ. The CDR3 region is CASSLRQGGSYEQYF.

J is TRBJ2-2 and V is TRBV27; the D call of TRBD1 rests on TCRdb alone, since no DNA is present to check it. The CDR3 is made up of 16 amino acids. Germline V gene lookup returns CDR1 MNHEY and CDR2 SMNVEV (reference sequence). This chain's CDR3 is CASSLLGHSNTGELFF.

The CDR3: CASSIDGSSGVYNEQFF. V gene TRBV19 combines with J gene TRBJ2-1; the D gene TCRdb calls, TRBD2, cannot be checked with no DNA. Germline V lookup: CDR1 LNHDA, CDR2 SQIVND (reference sequence). The CDR3 is 17 residues long.

V gene TRBV19 combines with J gene TRBJ2-3; the D gene TCRdb calls, TRBD2, cannot be checked with no DNA. Germline CDR1 and CDR2: LNHDA and SQIVND (reference sequence). CDR3 length equals 18 residues. Here the CDR3 reads CASSIRGIGLAGVDTQYF.

By frequency, this clonotype is medium-sized. The gene calls are TRBV29-1 and TRBJ2-7; no DNA is available, so the TRBD1 call from TCRdb remains unchecked. CDR3 length equals 13 residues. The germline V gene has CDR1 SQVTM and CDR2 ANQGSEA. CDR3 region: CSVARQGIGEQYF.

This chain links TRBV6-6 with TRBJ2-3; TCRdb's assignment of TRBD1 cannot be checked, as there is no DNA. This CDR3 has 14 amino acids. CDR1 is MNHNY, CDR2 SVGAGI, per germline (reference sequence). This chain's CDR3 is CASSKYRGRDTQYF.

This clonotype is deemed medium-sized by its frequency. The V gene is TRBV29-1, the J gene TRBJ2-7; TCRdb picks TRBD1, but there is no DNA to check that call. The length of the CDR3 is 13 residues. Germline values: CDR1 SQVTM, CDR2 ANQGSEA. The CDR3 region is CSVEGRGTYEQYF.

The chain employs TRBV6-1 and TRBJ2-7; the TRBD1 assignment by TCRdb is unverifiable without DNA. Germline CDR1 reads MNHNS; CDR2 reads SASEGT. CDR3 length equals 14 residues. CDR3 sequence: CASSLRGRSYEQYF.

This chain links TRBV6-6 with TRBJ2-2; the D call of TRBD1 rests on TCRdb alone, since no DNA is present to check it. Germline loops: CDR1 MNHNY, CDR2 SVGAGI (reference sequence). This CDR3 has 15 residues. CDR3 in amino acids: CASSTQGRGTGELFF.

J is TRBJ2-6 and V is TRBV6-6; TCRdb returns TRBD1, unconfirmable since there is no DNA. CDR3 size: 15 residues. Germline lookup yields CDR1 MNHNY and CDR2 SVGAGI (reference sequence). CDR3 sequence: CASWAGGAGANVLTF.